Listed below are T cell receptor beta chains from one sample, sequenced in a study of shared clonotypes between healthy human individuals. Repertoires were generated with immunoSEQ multiplex PCR, while TCRdb's copy carries only in-frame clones and drops some. The sample lists over 300,000 clones, about nine tenths occurring once. The sample was memory CD8+ T cells sorted from blood. Receptor source: a man younger than 35 in good health. CDR3s include the opening cysteine and the closing phenylalanine or tryptophan. Size is omitted from some rows. Given values are once, few, many or a class for expanded clones.

J: TRBJ2-1
size: NA
V: TRBV4-3
length: 16
CDR3: CASSQERAGLYNEQFF

J: TRBJ1-6
size: NA
V: TRBV28
length: 15
CDR3: CASSSRVSFNSPLHF

J: TRBJ2-5
size: NA
V: TRBV7-9
length: 15
CDR3: CASSELRTGKETQYF

J: TRBJ1-1
size: NA
V: TRBV6-1
length: 15
CDR3: CASRNVGRPTAEAFF

J: TRBJ1-5
size: NA
V: TRBV6-5
length: 15
CDR3: CASSPTGWADQPQHF

J: TRBJ2-1
size: NA
V: TRBV6-6
length: 15
CDR3: CASSEDRDSYNEQFF

J: TRBJ2-5
size: NA
V: TRBV7-9
length: 14
CDR3: CASSLAREGETQYF

J: TRBJ1-1
size: NA
V: TRBV19
length: 13
CDR3: CASSMWRGTEAFF

J: TRBJ2-7
size: NA
V: TRBV9
length: 15
CDR3: CASSVGGSHPYEQYF

J: TRBJ2-1
size: NA
V: TRBV7-2
length: 16
CDR3: CASTRLAGVDYNEQFF

J: TRBJ1-6
size: NA
V: TRBV9
length: 19
CDR3: CASSVGSLATGGLGSPLHF

J: TRBJ2-3
size: NA
V: TRBV7-2
length: 15
CDR3: CASSQLGLVQYTQYF

J: TRBJ2-7
size: NA
V: TRBV11-2
length: 15
CDR3: CASSYGPTVSYEQYF

J: TRBJ1-2
size: NA
V: TRBV5-4
length: 15
CDR3: CASSFETGGSYGYTF

J: TRBJ2-5
size: NA
V: TRBV18
length: 17
CDR3: CASSPPDSLPNKETQYF

J: TRBJ2-3
size: NA
V: TRBV6-5
length: 14
CDR3: CASRLTLLTDTQYF

J: TRBJ2-7
size: NA
V: TRBV5-4
length: 14
CDR3: CASSLGDLPYEQYF

J: TRBJ2-5
size: once
V: TRBV25-1
length: 17
CDR3: CASSESSGGRYQETQYF

J: TRBJ1-2
size: NA
V: TRBV6-6
length: 14
CDR3: CASSYRDRPYGYTF

J: TRBJ2-7
size: few
V: TRBV27
length: 14
CDR3: CASSPQGNAYEQYF

J: TRBJ2-1
size: NA
V: TRBV27
length: 15
CDR3: CASQPSISSYNEQFF

J: TRBJ2-2
size: NA
V: TRBV9
length: 13
CDR3: CASSVGDTGELFF

J: TRBJ2-7
size: NA
V: TRBV14
length: 13
CDR3: CASSQVNSYEQYF

J: TRBJ1-2
size: few
V: TRBV5-6
length: 13
CDR3: CASSGQGAYGYTF

J: TRBJ1-2
size: once
V: TRBV27
length: 14
CDR3: CASSLSPGPYGYTF

J: TRBJ1-6
size: NA
V: TRBV27
length: 15
CDR3: CASTETGTLNSPLHF

J: TRBJ1-6
size: NA
V: TRBV4-1
length: 15
CDR3: CASSQDPKANSPLHF

J: TRBJ2-5
size: once
V: TRBV18
length: 12
CDR3: CASSRTPLSAHF

J: TRBJ2-2
size: NA
V: TRBV18
length: 12
CDR3: CASSERVGELFF

J: TRBJ1-1
size: NA
V: TRBV7-9
length: 13
CDR3: CASSQPRDTEAFF

J: TRBJ1-6
size: NA
V: TRBV11-3
length: 17
CDR3: CASSLGSGDRDNSPLHF

J: TRBJ1-1
size: NA
V: TRBV2
length: 14
CDR3: CASKAEPLNTEAFF

J: TRBJ2-3
size: NA
V: TRBV5-6
length: 15
CDR3: CASSPSGTGPDTQYF

J: TRBJ2-6
size: NA
V: TRBV5-1
length: 17
CDR3: CASSPEDRVSGANVLTF

J: TRBJ2-4
size: NA
V: TRBV7-2
length: 15
CDR3: CASSYRDRVENIQYF

J: TRBJ1-1
size: NA
V: TRBV10-3
length: 15
CDR3: CAISEELGMNTEAFF

J: TRBJ2-7
size: few
V: TRBV29-1
length: 13
CDR3: CSARTSTSYEQYF

J: TRBJ2-7
size: many
V: TRBV19
length: 14
CDR3: CATGTSGSSYEQYF

J: TRBJ2-5
size: NA
V: TRBV7-2
length: 16
CDR3: CASSPTGTGGIETQYF

J: TRBJ2-7
size: NA
V: TRBV7-8
length: 18
CDR3: CASSLASGQKSFSYEQYF

J: TRBJ2-7
size: NA
V: TRBV5-6
length: 15
CDR3: CASSQDRDWGYEQYF

J: TRBJ1-2
size: NA
V: TRBV7-9
length: 15
CDR3: CASSREAYRDNGYTF

J: TRBJ2-7
size: NA
V: TRBV10-2
length: 14
CDR3: CASSEGQVIYEQYF

J: TRBJ2-7
size: NA
V: TRBV7-9
length: 14
CDR3: CASSLVGNSGSSYF

J: TRBJ1-3
size: NA
V: TRBV7-9
length: 14
CDR3: CASSPDSSPNTIYF

J: TRBJ1-2
size: NA
V: TRBV7-9
length: 17
CDR3: CASSLATLNQKYYGYTF

J: TRBJ2-7
size: NA
V: TRBV2
length: 10
CDR3: CASMGVQPYF

J: TRBJ2-1
size: NA
V: TRBV10-2
length: 16
CDR3: CASSEVAGFRVDEQFF

J: TRBJ2-5
size: NA
V: TRBV4-2
length: 15
CDR3: CASSQMDRGHETQYF

J: TRBJ2-5
size: once
V: TRBV27
length: 15
CDR3: CASSVLAGGRVTQYF

J: TRBJ2-7
size: NA
V: TRBV5-1
length: 15
CDR3: CASSLGTFSSYEQYF

J: TRBJ2-5
size: NA
V: TRBV4-1
length: 15
CDR3: CASSNRQGPQETQYF

J: TRBJ1-1
size: many
V: TRBV27
length: 16
CDR3: CASSLLARVAPPEAFF

J: TRBJ2-7
size: NA
V: TRBV5-4
length: 13
CDR3: CASSVQGVNEQYF

J: TRBJ2-7
size: many
V: TRBV6-5
length: 14
CDR3: CASSYSQASYEQYF

J: TRBJ2-7
size: few
V: TRBV2
length: 12
CDR3: CASSDLTYEQYF

J: TRBJ1-1
size: NA
V: TRBV7-6
length: 14
CDR3: CASSPGGGATEAFF

J: TRBJ1-2
size: NA
V: TRBV9
length: 15
CDR3: CASSNPGTGPRGYTF

J: TRBJ2-3
size: NA
V: TRBV4-1
length: 14
CDR3: CASSQVSYTDTQYF

J: TRBJ2-7
size: NA
V: TRBV5-6
length: 14
CDR3: CASTPGQGVYEQYF